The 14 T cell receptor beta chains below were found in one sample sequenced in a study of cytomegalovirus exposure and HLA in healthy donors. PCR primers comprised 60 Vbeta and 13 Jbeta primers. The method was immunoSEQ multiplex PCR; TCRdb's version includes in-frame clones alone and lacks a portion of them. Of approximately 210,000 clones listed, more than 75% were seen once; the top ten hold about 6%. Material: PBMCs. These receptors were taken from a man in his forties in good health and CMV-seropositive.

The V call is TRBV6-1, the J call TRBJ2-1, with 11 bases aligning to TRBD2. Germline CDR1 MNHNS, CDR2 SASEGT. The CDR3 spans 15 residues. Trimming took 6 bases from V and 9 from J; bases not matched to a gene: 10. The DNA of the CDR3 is TGTGCCAGCAGCGAATTAGCGGGAGGGCCTTGTGAGCAGTTCTTC. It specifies CASSELAGGPCEQFF.

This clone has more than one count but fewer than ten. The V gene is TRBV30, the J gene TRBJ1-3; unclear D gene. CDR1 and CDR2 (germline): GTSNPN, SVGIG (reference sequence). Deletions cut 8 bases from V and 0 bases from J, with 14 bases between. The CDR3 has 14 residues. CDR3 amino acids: CASLPSYSGNTIYF. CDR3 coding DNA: TGTGCCAGCCTGCCCTCATACTCTGGAAACACCATATATTTT.

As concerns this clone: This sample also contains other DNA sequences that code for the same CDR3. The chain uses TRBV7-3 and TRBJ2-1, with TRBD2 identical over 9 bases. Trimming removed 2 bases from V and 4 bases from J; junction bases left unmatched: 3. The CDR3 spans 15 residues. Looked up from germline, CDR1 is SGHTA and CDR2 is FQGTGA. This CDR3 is CASSLLAGVYNEQFF. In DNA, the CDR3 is TGTGCCAGCAGCTTATTAGCGGGAGTTTACAATGAGCAGTTCTTC.

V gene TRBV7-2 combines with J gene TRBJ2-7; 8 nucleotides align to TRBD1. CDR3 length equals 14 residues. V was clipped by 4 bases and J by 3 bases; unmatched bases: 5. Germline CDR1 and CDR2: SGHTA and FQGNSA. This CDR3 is CASSYGTGLYEQYV. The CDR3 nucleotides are TGTGCCAGCAGCTATGGGACAGGTCTCTACGAGCAGTACGTC.

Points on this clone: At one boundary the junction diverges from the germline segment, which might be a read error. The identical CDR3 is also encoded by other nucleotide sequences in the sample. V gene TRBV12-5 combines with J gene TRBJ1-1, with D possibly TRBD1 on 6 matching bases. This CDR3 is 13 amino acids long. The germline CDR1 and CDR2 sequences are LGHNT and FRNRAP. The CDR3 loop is CASGWTDNTEAFF. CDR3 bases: TGTGCTAGTGGTTGGACAGACAACACTGAAGCTTTCTTC.

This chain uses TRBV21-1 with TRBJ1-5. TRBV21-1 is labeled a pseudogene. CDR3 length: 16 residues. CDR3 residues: CASSKEAGFCNQPQHF. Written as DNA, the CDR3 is TGTGCCAGCAGCAAAGAGGCGGGGTTTTGCAATCAGCCCCAGCATTTT.

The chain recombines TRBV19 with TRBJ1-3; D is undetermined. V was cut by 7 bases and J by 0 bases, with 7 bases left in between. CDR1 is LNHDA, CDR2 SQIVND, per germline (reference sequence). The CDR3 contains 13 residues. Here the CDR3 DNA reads TGTGCCAGTACCGGGTTCTCTGGAAACACCATATATTTT. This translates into CASTGFSGNTIYF.

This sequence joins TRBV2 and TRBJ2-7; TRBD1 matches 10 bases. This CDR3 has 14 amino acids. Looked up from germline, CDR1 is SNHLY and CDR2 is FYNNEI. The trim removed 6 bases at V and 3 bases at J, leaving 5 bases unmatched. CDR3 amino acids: CASRGDRGGYEQYF. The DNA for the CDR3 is TGTGCCAGCAGGGGGGACAGGGGCGGCTACGAGCAGTACTTC.

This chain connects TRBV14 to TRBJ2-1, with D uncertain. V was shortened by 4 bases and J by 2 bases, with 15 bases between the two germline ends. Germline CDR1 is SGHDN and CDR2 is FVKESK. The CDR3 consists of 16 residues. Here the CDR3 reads CASSLVEGVAYNEQFF. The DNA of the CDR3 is TGTGCCAGCAGCCTGGTAGAAGGAGTAGCCTACAATGAGCAGTTCTTC.

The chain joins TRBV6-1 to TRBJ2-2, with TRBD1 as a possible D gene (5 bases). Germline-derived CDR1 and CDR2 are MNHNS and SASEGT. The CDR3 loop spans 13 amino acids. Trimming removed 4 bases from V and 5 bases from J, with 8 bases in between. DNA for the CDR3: TGTGCCAGCAGTGTAGGGGAAACCGGGGAGCTGTTTTTT. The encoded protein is CASSVGETGELFF.

This CDR3 reads CASSLLQGATYNSPLHF. CDR3 nucleotides: TGTGCCAGCAGCCTCTTACAGGGGGCGACCTATAATTCACCCCTCCACTTT. V is TRBV5-6 and J is TRBJ1-6; 9 bases align to TRBD1. CDR3 size: 17 residues. V lost 4 bases to trimming and J lost 2 bases; unmatched junction nucleotides: 7. The germline V gene has CDR1 SGHDT and CDR2 YYEEEE.

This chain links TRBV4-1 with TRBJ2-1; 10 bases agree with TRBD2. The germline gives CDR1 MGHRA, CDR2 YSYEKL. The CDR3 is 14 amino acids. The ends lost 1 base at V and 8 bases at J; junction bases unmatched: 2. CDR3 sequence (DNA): TGCGCCAGCAGCCAAGGGAGCGGGAGGGATGAGCAGTTCTTC. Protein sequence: CASSQGSGRDEQFF.

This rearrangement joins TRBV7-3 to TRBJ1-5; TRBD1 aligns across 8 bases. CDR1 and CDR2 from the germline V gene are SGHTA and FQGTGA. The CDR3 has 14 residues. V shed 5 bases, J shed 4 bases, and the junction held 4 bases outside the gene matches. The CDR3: CASSQDRVNQPQHF. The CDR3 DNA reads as TGTGCCAGCAGCCAGGACAGGGTAAATCAGCCCCAGCATTTT.

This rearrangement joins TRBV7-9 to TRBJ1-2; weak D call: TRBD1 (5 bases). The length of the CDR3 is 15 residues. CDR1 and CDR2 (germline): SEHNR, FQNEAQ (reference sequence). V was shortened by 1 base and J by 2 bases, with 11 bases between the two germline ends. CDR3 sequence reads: CASSLDWQGNYGYTF. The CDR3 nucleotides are TGTGCCAGCAGCTTAGATTGGCAGGGCAACTATGGCTACACCTTC.